Each of the 22 T cell receptor beta chains below was sequenced from the same sample in a study of blood T cell repertoires in COVID-19. Using immunoSEQ multiplex PCR, the repertoire was profiled, and TCRdb retains in-frame clones only, with some absent. The data contain 55,000 to 75,000 clones, just over 85% of them seen just once; the ten biggest clones take up approximately 3%. The sequenced sample consisted of peripheral blood. These receptors came from a man aged 50-59 years with active COVID-19.

This clone has just a few counts. This CDR3 is CSVDETGTTEAFF. The CDR3, as DNA: TGCAGCGTCGATGAGACAGGGACCACTGAAGCTTTCTTT. The V and J genes are TRBV29-1 and TRBJ1-1, with 7 bases that match TRBD1. Germline values: CDR1 SQVTM, CDR2 ANQGSEA. V shed 6 bases and J 4 bases; nucleotides not matched to a gene: 8. The CDR3 is made up of 13 amino acids.

This chain links TRBV5-6 with TRBJ2-1; 11 bases map to TRBD2. The CDR3 contains 16 residues. The V gene's germline CDR1 is SGHDT and CDR2 YYEEEE. V lost 4 bases and J lost 8; bases outside the gene matches: 11. The CDR3 sequence is CASSPFPGLAADEQFF. The CDR3 nucleotides are TGTGCCAGCAGCCCATTCCCGGGACTAGCGGCTGATGAGCAGTTCTTC.

V and J are TRBV6-5 and TRBJ1-2, with a tentative D call TRBD1 (6 bases). V lost 9 bases to trimming and J lost 0 bases, with 17 bases between them. Germline CDR1 and CDR2: MNHEY and SVGAGI. The CDR3 is 15 residues long. The chain's CDR3 is CASTGSWGSNYGYTF. CDR3 nucleotide sequence: TGTGCCAGTACAGGGTCCTGGGGGTCTAACTATGGCTACACCTTC.

The gene calls are TRBV21-1 and TRBJ1-6. TRBV21-1 is reported as a pseudogene. This CDR3 spans 16 amino acids. The CDR3 here is CASSSRRVFYNSPLHF. The CDR3 nucleotides read TGTGCCAGCAGCTCCCGGCGGGTTTTCTATAATTCACCCCTCCACTTT.

The V gene is TRBV20-1, the J gene TRBJ2-5; a possible D gene is TRBD1 (5 bases). V was trimmed by 7 bases and J by 9 bases, leaving 15 bases between them. The germline V gene encodes CDR1 DFQATT and CDR2 SNEGSKA (reference sequence). The CDR3 has 11 amino acids. The CDR3 loop is CSEQESRAQYF. The DNA of the CDR3 is TGCAGTGAACAGGAGAGTAGGGCCCAGTACTTC.

The chain joins TRBV18 to TRBJ1-4, with 8 bases matching TRBD1. Trimming took 4 bases from V and 3 from J; bases not matched to a gene: 1. Germline values: CDR1 KGHSH, CDR2 LQKENI. The CDR3 has 14 residues. The CDR3 sequence: CASSRTGSNEKLFF. DNA of the CDR3: TGTGCCAGCTCACGGACAGGGTCTAATGAAAAACTGTTTTTT.

The rearrangement links TRBV7-9 to TRBJ1-3; tentative D call: TRBD1 (6 bases). This CDR3 spans 15 amino acids. CDR1 is SEHNR and CDR2 is FQNEAQ in the germline V gene (reference sequence). Trimming left V 4 bases short and J 7 bases short, with 17 bases between. CDR3 protein: CASSSSQQGKNTIYF. The CDR3 DNA follows: TGTGCCAGCAGCTCGTCACAACAGGGAAAGAACACCATATATTTT.

This chain joins TRBV21-1 and TRBJ1-1. TRBV21-1 is tagged as a pseudogene. The CDR3 spans 10 residues. For the CDR3, the DNA is TGTGCCAGCTTCAGGAGGCAAGCTTTCTTT. The encoded protein is CASFRRQAFF.

The chain joins TRBV5-5 to TRBJ1-6; D may be TRBD1 (6 bases). The germline CDR1 and CDR2 sequences are SGHKS and YYEKEE (reference sequence). This CDR3 is 14 amino acids long. V dropped 7 bases and J dropped 6 bases, with 14 bases sitting between them. The CDR3 DNA follows: TGTGCCAGCTTGCGCGGACAGTCTAATTCACCCCTCCACTTT. This codes for CASLRGQSNSPLHF.

Turning to this clone: At one end the junction does not follow the germline gene, possibly because of a read error. The chain uses TRBV7-9 and TRBJ1-1; D not certain. The germline V gene has CDR1 SEHNR and CDR2 FQNEAQ (reference sequence). The CDR3 consists of 13 residues. The CDR3 loop is CVSAPLTHTEAFF. CDR3 in DNA: TGTGTCAGCGCCCCTCTGACACACACTGAAGCTTTCTTT.

The chain recombines TRBV18 with TRBJ2-1; 7 bases align to TRBD1. The junction had 8 bases not matched to a gene; V was cut back by 0 bases and J by 9 bases. Germline-derived CDR1 and CDR2 are KGHSH and LQKENI. CDR3 length: 15 amino acids. The CDR3 here is CASSPPGQRKGEQFF. CDR3 in DNA: TGTGCCAGCTCACCACCGGGACAGAGGAAGGGTGAGCAGTTCTTC.

The chain couples TRBV28 to TRBJ2-7, with 7 bases identical to TRBD2. Looked up from germline, CDR1 is MDHEN and CDR2 is SYDVKM. Germline trimming cut 6 bases from V and 3 bases from J; bases unmatched to any gene: 5. CDR3 length equals 13 residues. The DNA for the CDR3 is TGTGCCAGCAGACAGACGGGGGGCTACGAGCAGTACTTC. Protein product: CASRQTGGYEQYF.

The chain couples TRBV6-5 to TRBJ1-1; TRBD1 agrees at 10 bases. Trimming took 5 bases from V and 5 from J; bases not matched to a gene: 8. The CDR3 totals 15 residues. In germline, CDR1 is MNHEY, CDR2 SVGAGI. CDR3 residues: CASSTRTGGNTEAFF. The CDR3 bases are TGTGCCAGCAGTACCCGGACAGGGGGAAATACTGAAGCTTTCTTT.

The chain couples TRBV19 to TRBJ2-5, with D perhaps matching TRBD2 (6 bases). The CDR3 consists of 14 residues. Germline assignment: CDR1 LNHDA and CDR2 SQIVND (reference sequence). V was trimmed by 4 bases and J by 1 base, leaving 10 bases between them. DNA for the CDR3: TGTGCCAGTAGTAGTGGGGGAGGCCAAGAGACCCAGTACTTC. It codes for CASSSGGGQETQYF. The whole variable domain, filled in from reference TRBV19 and TRBJ2-5, reads DGGITQSPKYLFRKEGQNVTLSCEQNLNHDAMYWYRQDPGQGLRLIYYSQIVNDFQKGDIAEGYSVSREKKESFPLTVTSAQKNPTAFYLCASSSGGGQETQYFGPGTRLLVL.

The chain uses TRBV7-9 and TRBJ1-4; 8 bases are shared with TRBD1. Losses at the gene ends were 4 bases for V and 8 bases for J; bases not matched to a gene: 6. This CDR3 is 14 amino acids long. CDR1 is SEHNR and CDR2 is FQNEAQ in the germline V gene (reference sequence). CDR3 region: CASSWAGGEEKLFF. In nucleotides, the CDR3 is TGTGCCAGCAGCTGGGCAGGGGGCGAGGAAAAACTGTTTTTT.

The chain carries TRBV5-8 and TRBJ2-3; TRBD1 is a possible D gene (6 bases). The CDR3 totals 15 residues. Germline-derived CDR1 and CDR2 are SGHTS and YDEGEE. V lost 4 bases to trimming and J lost 1 base, with 13 bases between them. In DNA, the CDR3 is TGTGCCAGCAGCCCCCTGGGGGCCGGCACAGATACGCAGTATTTT. It encodes CASSPLGAGTDTQYF.

The V gene is TRBV7-2, the J gene TRBJ2-2, with 15 nucleotides matching TRBD2. Trimming at V came to 3 bases and at J to 5 bases, leaving 7 bases not matched to a gene. This CDR3 contains 18 residues. CDR1 is SGHTA and CDR2 is FQGNSA in the germline V gene. CDR3 region: CASSFQGLAGGRTGELFF. As DNA, the CDR3 is TGTGCCAGCAGCTTCCAGGGACTAGCGGGGGGACGAACCGGGGAGCTGTTTTTT.

This chain connects TRBV9 to TRBJ2-3; 10 nucleotides match TRBD1. Per the germline V gene, CDR1 is SGDLS and CDR2 is YYNGEE. The CDR3 is 14 amino acids. Trimming cost V 3 bases and J 3 bases; bases outside gene matches: 1. CDR3 residues: CASSGTGGTDTQYF. The CDR3 DNA reads TGTGCCAGCAGCGGGACAGGGGGTACAGATACGCAGTATTTT.

J is TRBJ1-2 and V is TRBV11-2, with TRBD1 as a possible D gene (5 bases). V lost 4 bases and J 4 bases, leaving 16 bases between the germline ends. CDR1 is SGHAT, CDR2 FQNNGV, per germline. The CDR3 consists of 15 residues. CDR3 sequence (DNA): TGTGCCAGCAGCTCAATTTGGAGGGGTAGCTATGGCTACACCTTC. Translation: CASSSIWRGSYGYTF.

For this clone: At one of its ends the junction is not consistent with the germline gene, which may arise from a read error. The chain combines TRBV3-1 (or the pseudogene TRBV3-2) with TRBJ2-7; D uncertain. From germline, CDR1 is LGHDT and CDR2 YNNKEL (reference sequence). The CDR3 length is 11 residues. As DNA, the CDR3 is TGTGCCAGCAGCCTCGCTGGGCAAGAGCACTTC. Protein product: CASSLAGQEHF.

This rearrangement joins TRBV27 to TRBJ2-5; 8 bases line up with TRBD2. CDR3 length: 14 amino acids. Germline-derived CDR1 and CDR2 are MNHEY and SMNVEV (reference sequence). The J segment lost 4 bases and the V segment lost 10 bases, leaving 11 bases of the junction unmatched. CDR3 residues: CATQGSGAGETQYF. The DNA of the CDR3 is TGTGCCACCCAGGGTAGCGGGGCGGGAGAGACCCAGTACTTC.

The chain uses TRBV9 and TRBJ2-3; no firm D call. With 6 bases removed from V and 5 bases from J, the gap between germline ends came to 16 bases. The CDR3 has 14 amino acids. Germline lookup yields CDR1 SGDLS and CDR2 YYNGEE. The CDR3 nucleotides are TGTGCCAGCACCGAATCCGGGTCTTTAGATACGCAGTATTTT. This sequence encodes CASTESGSLDTQYF.